This is a list of T cell receptor beta chains from one sample in a study of blood T cell repertoires in COVID-19. The table came from immunoSEQ multiplex PCR; TCRdb's copy has only in-frame clones and leaves some out. The table lists about 53,000 clones, more than 75% of them singletons. Input material: peripheral blood. These receptors all stem from a man aged 45-60 years with acute or convalescent COVID-19. The CDR3 runs from the conserved cysteine through the conserved F or W. A D gene is named only where the DNA matches it firmly. Not every row has a clone size; where given, it reads once, few, many or a size class.

CDR3aa: CSASLQGNYGYTF
CDR3nt: TGCAGCGCCAGTTTACAGGGGAACTATGGCTACACCTTC
v_gene: TRBV29-1
j_gene: TRBJ1-2
abundance: -
d_gene: TRBD1

CDR3aa: CASSLDYRQFF
CDR3nt: TGTGCCAGCAGCTTGGACTACAGGCAGTTCTTC
v_gene: TRBV7-9
j_gene: TRBJ2-1
abundance: -
d_gene: -

CDR3aa: CASSDSSRGNYGYTF
CDR3nt: TGTGCCAGCAGTGACTCGAGCAGGGGAAACTATGGCTACACCTTC
v_gene: TRBV6-4
j_gene: TRBJ1-2
abundance: -
d_gene: -

CDR3aa: CASSPGQGSYEQYF
CDR3nt: TGTGCCAGCAGTCCGGGACAGGGGTCATACGAGCAGTACTTC
v_gene: TRBV6-5
j_gene: TRBJ2-7
abundance: once
d_gene: TRBD1

CDR3aa: CASSSTTDNEQFF
CDR3nt: TGTGCCAGTTCTAGCACCACAGACAATGAGCAGTTCTTC
v_gene: TRBV19
j_gene: TRBJ2-1
abundance: -
d_gene: -

CDR3aa: CASSYPGQECEQYF
CDR3nt: TGTGCCAGCAGTTACCCGGGACAGGAATGCGAGCAGTACTTC
v_gene: TRBV6-5
j_gene: TRBJ2-7
abundance: -
d_gene: TRBD1

CDR3aa: CASSLGGLETQYF
CDR3nt: TGTGCCAGCAGCTTAGGAGGGTTGGAGACCCAGTACTTC
v_gene: TRBV7-3
j_gene: TRBJ2-5
abundance: -
d_gene: -

CDR3aa: CASSVDPGTGNTIYF
CDR3nt: TGTGCCAGCAGCGTAGATCCGGGTACGGGAAACACCATATATTTT
v_gene: TRBV9
j_gene: TRBJ1-3
abundance: -
d_gene: -

CDR3aa: CASSGQADSNQPQHF
CDR3nt: TGTGCCAGCAGTGGACAGGCAGATAGCAATCAGCCCCAGCATTTT
v_gene: TRBV2
j_gene: TRBJ1-5
abundance: -
d_gene: -

CDR3aa: CAWGQGSGNTIYF
CDR3nt: TGTGCCTGGGGACAGGGCTCTGGAAACACCATATATTTT
v_gene: TRBV30
j_gene: TRBJ1-3
abundance: once
d_gene: TRBD1

CDR3aa: CASSLWVQAAEAFF
CDR3nt: TGTGCCAGCAGCTTGTGGGTACAGGCCGCCGAAGCTTTCTTT
v_gene: TRBV7-2
j_gene: TRBJ1-1
abundance: -
d_gene: -

CDR3aa: CASSTSGGPPDEQFF
CDR3nt: TGTGCCAGCAGTACTAGCGGGGGTCCCCCGGATGAGCAGTTCTTC
v_gene: TRBV6-5
j_gene: TRBJ2-1
abundance: -
d_gene: TRBD2

CDR3aa: CASSYGGNYGYTF
CDR3nt: TGTGCCAGCAGTTACGGGGGGAACTATGGCTACACCTTC
v_gene: TRBV6-2/TRBV6-3
j_gene: TRBJ1-2
abundance: -
d_gene: -

CDR3aa: CATSDNSGRLPETQYF
CDR3nt: TGTGCCACCAGTGATAATAGCGGGAGACTCCCAGAGACCCAGTACTTC
v_gene: TRBV24-1
j_gene: TRBJ2-5
abundance: -
d_gene: TRBD2

CDR3aa: CATKGVSTDTQYF
CDR3nt: TGTGCCACCAAAGGGGTTAGCACAGATACGCAGTATTTT
v_gene: TRBV24-1
j_gene: TRBJ2-3
abundance: -
d_gene: -

CDR3aa: CATLGQGNTGELFF
CDR3nt: TGTGCCACCCTCGGACAGGGGAACACCGGGGAGCTGTTTTTT
v_gene: TRBV24-1
j_gene: TRBJ2-2
abundance: -
d_gene: TRBD1

CDR3aa: CASSASTKRQGRIYGYTF
CDR3nt: TGTGCCAGCAGCGCCTCCACAAAGCGACAGGGGAGGATATATGGCTACACCTTC
v_gene: TRBV9
j_gene: TRBJ1-2
abundance: -
d_gene: TRBD1

CDR3aa: CASSLAGRGRNYGYTF
CDR3nt: TGTGCCAGCAGCTTAGCGGGACGAGGGAGGAACTATGGCTACACCTTC
v_gene: TRBV7-9
j_gene: TRBJ1-2
abundance: once
d_gene: -

CDR3aa: CASSNWGESETQYF
CDR3nt: TGTGCCAGCAGCAACTGGGGGGAATCAGAGACCCAGTACTTC
v_gene: TRBV11-2
j_gene: TRBJ2-5
abundance: -
d_gene: -